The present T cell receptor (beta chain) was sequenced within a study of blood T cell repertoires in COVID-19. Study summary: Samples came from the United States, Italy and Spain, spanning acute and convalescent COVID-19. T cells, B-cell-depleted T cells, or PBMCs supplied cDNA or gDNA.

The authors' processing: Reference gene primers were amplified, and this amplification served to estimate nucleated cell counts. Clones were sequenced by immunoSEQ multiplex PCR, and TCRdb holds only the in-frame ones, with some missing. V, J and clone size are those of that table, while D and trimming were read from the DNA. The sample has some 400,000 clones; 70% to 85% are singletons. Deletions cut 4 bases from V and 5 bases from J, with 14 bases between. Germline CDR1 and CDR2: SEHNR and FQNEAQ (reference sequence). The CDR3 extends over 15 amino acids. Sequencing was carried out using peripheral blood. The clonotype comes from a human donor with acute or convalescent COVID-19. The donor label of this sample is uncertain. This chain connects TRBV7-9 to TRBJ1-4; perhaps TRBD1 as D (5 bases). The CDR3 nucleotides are TGTGCCAGCAGCTCGGGAGCAGGGCGCAATGAAAAACTGTTTTTT. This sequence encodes CASSSGAGRNEKLFF.